This T cell receptor (beta chain) was observed in a study of CD8 T cells in Susac syndrome. On the study more broadly: Patients with Susac syndrome were therapy-naive, taking corticosteroids, with some also receiving intravenous immunoglobulin, or taking intravenous immunoglobulin alone at the time their blood was drawn. Study-level points and caveats: The relatively small number of individuals in the TCR sequencing and HLA analysis was acknowledged by the study.

Comments on this clonotype: Its specificity is not known. The junction shows a germline mismatch at one end, possibly a read error.

Random hexamers were used to reverse transcribe an amount of about 0.45 to 1 ug RNA. An immunoSEQ multiplex PCR amplified TCR beta CDR3 over 54 Vbeta and 13 Jbeta. TCRdb reprocessed the immunoSEQ multiplex PCR reads via MiXCR and lists one record per CDR3 protein. The sample holds about 210,000 distinct CDR3 sequences, about 95% seen once. This CDR3 region has 13 residues. The germline V gene encodes CDR1 SGHDT and CDR2 YYEEEE. The clonotype comes from a human donor with Susac syndrome. J is TRBJ1-1 and V is TRBV5-6; no definite D call. The specimen sequenced was CD4+ T cells from PBMCs. The CDR3 DNA sequence: TGTGCCAGCACCTTGGGAATGAACACTGAAGCTTTCTTT. Residues: CASTLGMNTEAFF.